The 6 T cell receptor beta chains reported below all come from one sample, sequenced in a study of blood T cell repertoires in COVID-19. Here immunoSEQ multiplex PCR was the method, and the copy in TCRdb shows in-frame clones only, minus some. The table lists more than 300,000 clones, 85% to 90% of them singletons. Sequenced input: PBMCs or T cells enriched from blood (not recorded which). The source is a man aged 25 to 45 who had recovered from COVID-19.

The chain joins TRBV6-6 to TRBJ2-7; D perhaps matches TRBD2 (6 bases). CDR1 is MNHNY and CDR2 is SVGAGI in the germline V gene (reference sequence). This CDR3 has 13 residues. The CDR3 coding sequence is TGTTCCTCCGCCCCTCGGGAGTCGCGAGAGCAGTACTTC. Encoded protein: CSSAPRESREQYF.

The chain has TRBV30 and TRBJ2-7, with TRBD2 as a possible D gene (6 bases). Germline V gene lookup returns CDR1 GTSNPN and CDR2 SVGIG (reference sequence). V shed 2 bases and J shed 2 bases, with 16 bases lying between them. CDR3 size: 15 residues. This chain's CDR3 is CAWSSPYGGTYEQYF. In DNA, the CDR3 is TGTGCCTGGAGTTCCCCATACGGGGGTACCTACGAGCAGTACTTC.

V gene TRBV18 combines with J gene TRBJ1-5, with 8 positions matching TRBD1. V gave up 1 base and J gave up 4 bases; unmatched junction bases: 9. The CDR3 spans 17 residues. Germline CDR1 and CDR2: KGHSH and LQKENI. The CDR3 reads CASSPQGTGDGNQPQHF. DNA of the CDR3: TGTGCCAGCTCACCACAGGGGACAGGAGACGGGAATCAGCCCCAGCATTTT.

This clone was observed a handful of times. CDR3 coding DNA: TGTGCCAGCAGCCCCTGGACTAGCGGCCAAGAGACCCAGTACTTC. This codes for CASSPWTSGQETQYF. The chain is built from TRBV3-1 (or the pseudogene TRBV3-2) and TRBJ2-5; 10 nucleotides line up with TRBD2. CDR1 and CDR2 from the germline V gene are LGHDT and YNNKEL (reference sequence). With 4 bases clipped from V and 1 base from J, the junction kept 3 bases outside the gene matches. The CDR3 is 15 amino acids.

The rearrangement joins TRBV6-2 or TRBV6-3 to TRBJ2-7, with 8 bases identical to TRBD2. V trimming: 6 bases; J trimming: 5 bases; junction bases outside the gene matches: 9. The CDR3 is made up of 14 amino acids. Looked up from germline, CDR1 is MNHEY and CDR2 is SVGEGT. For the CDR3, the DNA is TGTGCCAGCAGCAGCGGGCTAGCGGGCGACGAGCAGTACTTC. It encodes CASSSGLAGDEQYF.

The gene calls are TRBV18 and TRBJ2-7, with 9 nucleotides matching TRBD1. In germline, CDR1 is KGHSH, CDR2 LQKENI. V was clipped by 3 bases and J by 0 bases; unmatched bases: 9. The CDR3 is made up of 17 amino acids. CDR3: CASSPSLGQGFSYEQYF. The CDR3 nucleotides are TGTGCCAGCTCACCTTCCCTGGGACAGGGCTTCTCCTACGAGCAGTACTTC.